The present T cell receptor beta chain was sequenced within a study of human thymus T cells. As concerns this clone: No antigen is known for it.

The assay was immunoSEQ multiplex PCR, and TCRdb's table has in-frame clones only and misses some. The sample has around 120,000 clones; around 94% are singletons. Thymus tissue was removed during corrective cardiac surgery. The CDR3 contains 16 residues. V was shortened by 2 bases and J by 6 bases, with 17 bases between the two germline ends. Germline CDR1 and CDR2: SGDLS and YYNGEE. Study-wide findings and caveats: Thymic and blood repertoires appeared to show biased V and J gene usage. Overlap was high between thymic repertoires from unrelated individuals, as reported in related research.

Material: thymus tissue. The receptor was isolated from a boy less than two years old with a congenital heart defect but otherwise immunologically healthy. The chain couples TRBV9 to TRBJ2-2; D is perhaps TRBD2 (6 bases). In nucleotides, the CDR3 is TGTGCCAGCAGCGTGCGTCTCGGGGGTTTGGCCGGGGAGCTGTTTTTT. It yields the protein CASSVRLGGLAGELFF. The whole variable domain, filled in from reference TRBV9 and TRBJ2-2, reads DSGVTQTPKHLITATGQRVTLRCSPRSGDLSVYWYQQSLDQGLQFLIQYYNGEERAKGNILERFSAQQFPDLHSELNLSSLELGDSALYFCASSVRLGGLAGELFFGEGSRLTVL.